This is a list of T cell receptor beta chains from one sample in a study of Ad26.COV2.S vaccination and SARS-CoV-2 variants. Using immunoSEQ multiplex PCR, the repertoire was profiled, and TCRdb retains in-frame clones only, with some absent. The sample lists roughly 400,000 clones, over 75% seen once, with around 1.8% in the top ten. The sample in question was peripheral blood, obtained in a trial of Ad26.COV2.S vaccine versus placebo. These receptors were taken from a person between 18 and 65 years old who received the Ad26.COV2.S COVID-19 vaccine or a placebo. The CDR3 runs from the conserved cysteine through the conserved F or W. The D gene is left open where the match is weak. Not every row has a clone size; where given, it reads once, few, many or a size class.

j_gene: TRBJ2-7
abundance: .
d_gene: TRBD2
v_gene: TRBV6-5
CDR3aa: CASRTSGSYEQYF
CDR3nt: TGTGCCAGCAGGACTAGCGGGAGCTACGAGCAGTACTTC

j_gene: TRBJ1-6
abundance: once
d_gene: .
v_gene: TRBV28
CDR3aa: CASTKRGEGNSPLHF
CDR3nt: TGTGCCAGCACCAAACGGGGGGAGGGCAATTCACCCCTCCACTTT

j_gene: TRBJ1-1
abundance: many
d_gene: .
v_gene: TRBV5-1
CDR3aa: CASTYSRGNTEAFF
CDR3nt: TGCGCCAGCACCTACTCGCGGGGGAACACTGAAGCTTTCTTT

j_gene: TRBJ2-5
abundance: .
d_gene: .
v_gene: TRBV6-5
CDR3aa: CASSLQVQETQYF
CDR3nt: TGTGCCAGCAGCCTACAGGTACAAGAGACCCAGTACTTC

j_gene: TRBJ2-7
abundance: .
d_gene: .
v_gene: TRBV30
CDR3aa: CAWSPSLAYWSSYEQYF
CDR3nt: TGTGCCTGGAGTCCCTCTCTAGCGTATTGGAGCTCCTACGAGCAGTACTTC

j_gene: TRBJ2-1
abundance: .
d_gene: .
v_gene: TRBV28
CDR3aa: CASSSYNEQFF
CDR3nt: TGTGCCAGCAGTTCCTACAATGAGCAGTTCTTC

j_gene: TRBJ2-7
abundance: .
d_gene: TRBD1
v_gene: TRBV5-4
CDR3aa: CASSLDRGHEQYF
CDR3nt: TGTGCCAGCAGCTTGGACAGGGGCCACGAGCAGTACTTC

j_gene: TRBJ1-4
abundance: .
d_gene: .
v_gene: TRBV30
CDR3aa: CAWSGYRTAQNGSELFF
CDR3nt: TGTGCCTGGAGTGGTTACAGGACAGCTCAAAACGGGTCAGAACTGTTTTTT

j_gene: TRBJ1-6
abundance: .
d_gene: .
v_gene: TRBV5-1
CDR3aa: CASSQQSLGNSPLHF
CDR3nt: TGCGCCAGCAGTCAGCAGTCATTGGGTAATTCACCCCTCCACTTT

j_gene: TRBJ2-2
abundance: .
d_gene: .
v_gene: TRBV7-3
CDR3aa: CASSDGAGELFF
CDR3nt: TGTGCCAGCAGCGACGGGGCCGGGGAGCTGTTTTTT

j_gene: TRBJ2-3
abundance: .
d_gene: TRBD2
v_gene: TRBV5-6
CDR3aa: CASSRVAGGPDTQYF
CDR3nt: TGTGCCAGCAGCCGCGTGGCGGGAGGGCCGGATACGCAGTATTTT

j_gene: TRBJ2-2
abundance: .
d_gene: .
v_gene: TRBV7-3
CDR3aa: CASSLQTNGELFF
CDR3nt: TGTGCCAGCAGCTTGCAAACAAACGGGGAGCTGTTTTTT